This TCR beta chain was identified in a study of T cells in Graves' hyperthyroidism and ophthalmopathy. Regions amplified from RNA transcripts were the TCR beta CDR3 regions. A set of HTBI primers served as the primers for a first-round RT-PCR of the TCR CDR3. Each CDR3 protein gets one entry after TCRdb re-called the multiplex PCR reads with MiXCR. The sample has about 290,000 distinct CDR3 sequences, roughly an eighth seen once. This clonotype was detected ten times or more. Germline CDR1 is SNHLY and CDR2 is FYNNEI. V lost 4 bases to trimming and J lost 5 bases, with 11 bases between them. This CDR3 comprises 14 residues.

The TCR comes from a woman aged 40-49 years with Graves' hyperthyroidism. The gene calls are TRBV2 and TRBJ2-2, with D perhaps TRBD1 (5 bases). Sequencing was carried out using blood. The CDR3 sequence is CASSVEAGTGELFF. The CDR3 coding sequence is TGTGCCAGCAGTGTAGAGGCAGGGACCGGGGAGCTGTTTTTT. The variable domain in full, with the rest retrieved from reference TRBV2 and TRBJ2-2, is EPEVTQTPSHQVTQMGQEVILRCVPISNHLYFYWYRQILGQKVEFLVSFYNNEISEKSEIFDDQFSVERPDGSNFTLKIRSTKLEDSAMYFCASSVEAGTGELFFGEGSRLTVL.